The 27 T cell receptor beta chains in this list originate from one sample, sequenced in a study of T-cell memory formation after mild COVID-19. MiXCR, applied by TCRdb to the 5' RACE reads, yields one record per CDR3 protein. The repertoire consists of under 450,000 distinct CDR3 sequences, with around 15% occurring once and the leading ten covering about 20%. The material sequenced was PBMCs or a T cell subset sorted from them (not recorded which). All receptors derive from a man younger than 35 who had mild COVID-19 (a few samples of this study predate the infection). Cell type and time point are not known.

V gene TRBV3-1 combines with J gene TRBJ2-7, with 8 bases matching TRBD1. This CDR3 is built from 14 residues. Losses at the gene ends were 4 bases for V and 3 bases for J; bases not matched to a gene: 5. Germline V gives CDR1 LGHDT, CDR2 YNNKEL (reference sequence). CDR3 sequence (DNA): TGTGCCAGCAGCCTCCGGGACAGGAACTACGAGCAGTACTTC. Its translation: CASSLRDRNYEQYF.

This clonotype was recorded a few times. This chain links TRBV10-1 with TRBJ2-3; 7 bases are shared with TRBD2. Germline CDR1 WNHNN, CDR2 SYGVQD (reference sequence). The CDR3 contains 13 residues. The J segment lost 6 bases and the V segment lost 4 bases, leaving 4 bases of the junction unmatched. The CDR3 DNA is TGCGCCAGCAGTGTGGCGGGGGAGGATACGCAGTATTTT. Translating gives CASSVAGEDTQYF.

The chain employs TRBV4-3 and TRBJ2-3; TRBD2 agrees at 8 bases. CDR3 size: 16 residues. V was pared by 0 bases and J by 6 bases, with 8 bases of the junction left unmatched. Germline V gene sequence: CDR1 LGHNA, CDR2 YSLEER. The CDR3 loop is CASSQDPRGGWDTQYF. The DNA for the CDR3 is TGCGCCAGCAGCCAAGATCCTCGCGGGGGGTGGGATACGCAGTATTTT.

The CDR3 DNA reads TGTGCCAGCAGCATAACTAGATCTTTAAGCGATGAGCAGTTCTTC. The encoded protein is CASSITRSLSDEQFF. V and J are TRBV4-2 and TRBJ2-1; possibly TRBD2 for D (5 bases). The CDR3 runs 15 residues. V lost 5 bases, J lost 8 bases, and 19 bases lay in between. CDR1 is LGHNA, CDR2 YNFKEQ, per germline.

J is TRBJ2-6 and V is TRBV18; possibly TRBD1 for D (6 bases). The CDR3 contains 15 residues. Germline CDR1 is KGHSH and CDR2 is LQKENI. Trimming removed 3 bases from V and 4 bases from J, with 10 bases in between. The DNA for the CDR3 is TGTGCCAGCTCACCCACAGGGACCGGGGCCAACGTCCTGACTTTC. This translates into CASSPTGTGANVLTF.

This clonotype has ten or more counts. The gene calls are TRBV28 and TRBJ2-7; D ambiguous. The CDR3 is 13 residues long. Trimming stripped 3 bases from V and 3 bases from J, with 9 bases between. CDR1 MDHEN and CDR2 SYDVKM come from the germline V gene. The CDR3 region has the DNA TGTGCCAGCAGTTTCGGCCAGGACTACGAGCAGTACGTC. Translation: CASSFGQDYEQYV.

This clonotype showed up just a few times. The chain has TRBV7-2 and TRBJ2-2; D is possibly TRBD2 (5 bases). The CDR3 has 13 residues. V lost 6 bases and J 5 bases, leaving 10 bases between the germline ends. The germline V gene has CDR1 SGHTA and CDR2 FQGNSA. This CDR3 reads CASRRVVTGELFF. Here the CDR3 DNA reads TGTGCCAGCAGGCGGGTTGTTACCGGGGAGCTGTTTTTT.

This clonotype came up many times. CDR3 nucleotides: TGTGCCAGCTCACCAGGGACAGGCGAATCCTACGAGCAGTACTTC. It yields the protein CASSPGTGESYEQYF. The gene calls are TRBV18 and TRBJ2-7; 8 bases agree with TRBD1. The CDR3 extends over 15 amino acids. The junction had 4 bases not matched to a gene; V was cut back by 2 bases and J by 1 base. Germline V lookup: CDR1 KGHSH, CDR2 LQKENI.

This clonotype showed up just a few times. J is TRBJ1-1 and V is TRBV7-9; D uncertain. Germline V gene sequence: CDR1 SEHNR, CDR2 FQNEAQ (reference sequence). V lost 5 bases, J lost 6 bases, and 7 bases lay in between. The CDR3 is 11 amino acids. The CDR3 loop is CASSAPAEAFF. The DNA for the CDR3 is TGTGCCAGCAGCGCGCCGGCTGAAGCTTTCTTT.

This chain joins TRBV4-1 and TRBJ1-1; a possible D gene is TRBD1 (5 bases). CDR1 and CDR2 from the germline V gene are MGHRA and YSYEKL. This CDR3 is built from 15 residues. V was cut by 2 bases and J by 7 bases, with 17 bases left in between. CDR3 sequence (DNA): TGCGCCAGCAGCCAATATAAGTCAGGGCAAGGTGAAGCTTTCTTT. It translates to CASSQYKSGQGEAFF.

The chain is built from TRBV7-8 and TRBJ2-7; 7 positions match TRBD1. Germline CDR1 SGHVS, CDR2 FQNEAQ. Unmatched junction bases numbered 5, after V lost 3 bases and J lost 3 bases. The CDR3 sequence is 14 residues long. The CDR3 protein is CASSLPGQHYEQYV. DNA of the CDR3: TGTGCCAGCAGCTTGCCGGGACAGCACTACGAGCAGTACGTC.

This clonotype has more than one count but fewer than ten. This sequence joins TRBV9 and TRBJ1-2; a possible D gene is TRBD1 (5 bases). Germline assignment: CDR1 SGDLS and CDR2 YYNGEE. The CDR3 contains 15 residues. Trimming shortened V by 3 bases and J by 0 bases, and 12 bases separated the two germline ends. CDR3 sequence: CASSAQGSPNYGYTF. Written as DNA, the CDR3 is TGTGCCAGCAGCGCCCAGGGTTCCCCTAACTATGGCTACACCTTC.

V is TRBV18 and J is TRBJ1-1; D not resolved. V was shortened by 7 bases and J by 0 bases, with 15 bases between the two germline ends. Germline CDR1 KGHSH, CDR2 LQKENI. The CDR3 extends over 15 amino acids. CDR3 DNA: TGTGCCAGCTACAACGGAGCCCACATGAACACTGAAGCTTTCTTT. Residues: CASYNGAHMNTEAFF. Looking up the rest from reference TRBV18 and TRBJ1-1 gives the full variable domain: NAGVMQNPRHLVRRRGQEARLRCSPMKGHSHVYWYRQLPEEGLKFMVYLQKENIIDESGMPKERFSAEFPKEGPSILRIQQVVRGDSAAYFCASYNGAHMNTEAFFGQGTRLTVV.

In its sample, this clonotype was seen many times. The rearrangement joins TRBV12-3 or TRBV12-4 to TRBJ1-5; tentatively, D is TRBD1 (5 bases). Trimming took off 4 bases at V and 0 bases at J, with 28 bases between the two ends. The CDR3 covers 21 residues. CDR3 amino acids: CASSSSPPFDSALYSNQPQHF. In DNA form, the CDR3 reads TGTGCCAGCAGTTCGTCCCCACCCTTCGACAGCGCTTTGTATAGCAATCAGCCCCAGCATTTT.

This clonotype was found a few times. This chain uses TRBV27 with TRBJ1-6; D gene unclear. Germline CDR1 is MNHEY and CDR2 is SMNVEV (reference sequence). V was pared by 6 bases and J by 9 bases, with 24 bases between. The CDR3 loop spans 17 amino acids. CDR3 coding DNA: TGTGCCAGCAGCTCCCGCCAACCGGGATTTCAGAGTTCACCCCTCCACTTT. Protein product: CASSSRQPGFQSSPLHF.

This clonotype turned up a few times. The chain uses TRBV6-5 and TRBJ1-1, with D unresolved. The germline gives CDR1 MNHEY, CDR2 SVGAGI. The CDR3 totals 15 residues. V lost 0 bases and J lost 0, with 8 bases in between. Here the CDR3 DNA reads TGTGCCAGCAGTTACTCAGTCTGGGTGAACACTGAAGCTTTCTTT. It yields the protein CASSYSVWVNTEAFF.

There are a few counts of this clonotype. The chain links TRBV4-1 to TRBJ2-7, with D tentatively TRBD1 (5 bases). The CDR3 is made up of 11 amino acids. CDR1 and CDR2 from the germline V gene are MGHRA and YSYEKL. Trimming took off 0 bases at V and 8 bases at J, with 5 bases between the two ends. The CDR3 DNA reads as TGCGCCAGCAGCCAAGAGGACAAGCAGTACTTC. Its protein product is CASSQEDKQYF.

This clonotype was recorded a few times. V and J are TRBV4-3 and TRBJ1-1; D not resolved. Trimming removed 0 bases at V and 3 bases at J, with 5 bases between. The CDR3 loop spans 13 amino acids. CDR1 and CDR2 (germline): LGHNA, YSLEER. CDR3 region: CASSQEPYTEAFF. DNA of the CDR3: TGCGCCAGCAGCCAAGAACCCTACACTGAAGCTTTCTTT.

To note about this clonotype: Being one base from a much bigger clone, this may be a read error. The chain uses TRBV6-5 and TRBJ2-2, with D perhaps matching TRBD1 or TRBD2 (5 bases each). Germline loops: CDR1 MNHEY, CDR2 SVGAGI. The CDR3 runs 15 residues. CDR3 sequence: CASSYSRVGTGEMFF. The CDR3 DNA reads TGTGCCAGCAGTTACTCGAGGGTGGGGACCGGGGAGATGTTTTTT.

This clonotype was picked up a small number of times. The V and J genes are TRBV7-9 and TRBJ2-3; D call uncertain. The CDR3 totals 14 residues. V lost 3 bases, J lost 5 bases, and 12 bases lay in between. Germline V gives CDR1 SEHNR, CDR2 FQNEAQ (reference sequence). CDR3 DNA sequence: TGTGCCAGCAGCTTTGGGGTAACCAGAGATACGCAGTATTTT. Its translation is CASSFGVTRDTQYF. Complete variable domain (other parts from reference TRBV7-9 and TRBJ2-3): DTGVSQNPRHKITKRGQNVTFRCDPISEHNRLYWYRQTLGQGPEFLTYFQNEAQLEKSRLLSDRFSAERPKGSFSTLEIQRTEQGDSAMYLCASSFGVTRDTQYFGPGTRLTVL.

This clonotype was seen at least ten times. The chain combines TRBV5-1 with TRBJ2-1, with D possibly matching TRBD2 (5 bases). The CDR3 is 12 amino acids. The germline V gene has CDR1 SGHRS and CDR2 YFSETQ. V lost 1 base and J 7 bases, leaving 6 bases between the germline ends. This chain's CDR3 is CASSLTRNEQFF. Here the CDR3 DNA reads TGCGCCAGCAGCTTGACTAGGAATGAGCAGTTCTTC.

This sequence joins TRBV4-3 and TRBJ2-4; D might be TRBD2 (6 bases). The CDR3 extends over 16 amino acids. Germline V gives CDR1 LGHNA, CDR2 YSLEER. V lost 2 bases to trimming and J lost 5 bases, with 16 bases between them. The DNA of the CDR3 is TGCGCCAGCAGCCAATCGACTAGTACCAGCGAAAACATTCAGTACTTC. This gives the protein CASSQSTSTSENIQYF.

This clonotype has just a few counts. The genes are TRBV20-1 and TRBJ2-3; D gene unclear. This CDR3 comprises 14 residues. The V gene's germline CDR1 is DFQATT and CDR2 SNEGSKA (reference sequence). V lost 3 bases and J 1 base, leaving 11 bases between the germline ends. The CDR3 sequence is CSASGQDRTDTQYF. The CDR3 DNA is TGCAGTGCTAGCGGGCAGGACCGCACAGATACGCAGTATTTT.

This clonotype was detected ten times or more. The gene calls are TRBV5-1 and TRBJ2-2; 14 bases map to TRBD2. The CDR3 runs 19 residues. The trim removed 0 bases at V and 0 bases at J, leaving 4 bases unmatched. CDR1 and CDR2 from the germline V gene are SGHRS and YFSETQ. The CDR3 DNA reads as TGCGCCAGCAGCTTGGCCCGGACTAGCGGGGGGTCGAACACCGGGGAGCTGTTTTTT. It is translated as CASSLARTSGGSNTGELFF.

The table lists this clonotype with a few counts. This chain connects TRBV5-1 to TRBJ1-2; D possibly corresponds to TRBD1 (5 bases). Looked up from germline, CDR1 is SGHRS and CDR2 is YFSETQ. The CDR3 sequence is 13 residues long. With 4 bases removed from V and 6 bases from J, the gap between germline ends came to 13 bases. This CDR3 is CASSPPRVDGYTF. The CDR3 DNA follows: TGCGCCAGCAGCCCGCCCAGGGTGGATGGCTACACCTTC.

This rearrangement joins TRBV7-3 to TRBJ2-7, with D perhaps TRBD2 (5 bases). V was clipped by 5 bases and J by 3 bases, with 17 bases between them. CDR1 is SGHTA and CDR2 is FQGTGA in the germline V gene. The CDR3 covers 15 residues. CDR3 in amino acids: CASSPDPGFLYEQYF. CDR3 nucleotides: TGTGCCAGCAGCCCCGACCCGGGATTTCTCTACGAGCAGTACTTC. Full variable domain (outside the CDR3, taken from reference TRBV7-3 and TRBJ2-7): GAGVSQTPSNKVTEKGKYVELRCDPISGHTALYWYRQSLGQGPEFLIYFQGTGAADDSGLPNDRFFAVRPEGSVSTLKIQRTERGDSAVYLCASSPDPGFLYEQYFGPGTRLTVT.

This clonotype was observed a handful of times. In nucleotides, the CDR3 is TGCGCCAGCAGCCAGGCTGCACATCGCAGTGATGAAAAACTGTTTTTT. Its translation is CASSQAAHRSDEKLFF. This rearrangement joins TRBV4-3 to TRBJ1-4; D uncertain. Trimming cost V 3 bases and J 6 bases, with 17 bases left between them. Germline assignment: CDR1 LGHNA and CDR2 YSLEER. This CDR3 is built from 16 residues.